This T cell receptor (beta chain) was found in a study of T cell responses to AZD1222 COVID-19 vaccine. Study results and caveats: Most donors were white British and more were female, and clonal diversity was possibly underestimated.

Trimming removed 0 bases at V and 6 bases at J, with 7 bases between. Looked up from germline, CDR1 is LNHNV and CDR2 is YYDKDF (reference sequence). The CDR3 is 13 amino acids. About this clone: The antigen is unknown.

The data were produced by immunoSEQ multiplex PCR, yet TCRdb's version contains in-frame clones alone and is incomplete. The sample holds roughly 56,000 clones, 70% to 90% seen once. Specimen: peripheral blood, collected on day 0 of AZD1222 vaccination. V gene TRBV15 combines with J gene TRBJ2-3, with D perhaps matching TRBD2 (6 bases). This clonotype originated in an adult in good health. The CDR3 sequence: CATSRESGDTQYF. The DNA for the CDR3 is TGTGCCACCAGCAGAGAAAGCGGGGATACGCAGTATTTT. Filled out from reference TRBV15 and TRBJ2-3, the complete variable domain reads DAMVIQNPRYQVTQFGKPVTLSCSQTLNHNVMYWYQQKSSQAPKLLFHYYDKDFNNEADTPDNFQSRRPNTSFCFLDIRSPGLGDTAMYLCATSRESGDTQYFGPGTRLTVL.